The 30 T cell receptor beta chains below come from one sample, sequenced in a study of blood T cell repertoires in COVID-19. Using immunoSEQ multiplex PCR, the repertoire was profiled, and TCRdb retains in-frame clones only, with some absent. The sample shows 300,000 to 400,000 clones, roughly 90% of them seen only once. Sequenced: peripheral blood. Source of these receptors: a woman aged 25 to 39 with COVID-19, enrolled during active disease.

The chain links TRBV19 to TRBJ2-1; tentative D call: TRBD2 (6 bases). Germline V lookup: CDR1 LNHDA, CDR2 SQIVND (reference sequence). The V and J ends lost 3 bases and 5 bases respectively, with 11 bases between them. CDR3 length: 14 amino acids. The CDR3 coding sequence is TGTGCCAGTAGTATGGAGGGACTCCACAATGAGCAGTTCTTC. This gives the protein CASSMEGLHNEQFF. Together with reference TRBV19 and TRBJ2-1, the CDR3 gives the full variable domain: DGGITQSPKYLFRKEGQNVTLSCEQNLNHDAMYWYRQDPGQGLRLIYYSQIVNDFQKGDIAEGYSVSREKKESFPLTVTSAQKNPTAFYLCASSMEGLHNEQFFGPGTRLTVL.

This clone was observed a few times. The genes are TRBV9 and TRBJ2-7; D might be TRBD2 (6 bases). This CDR3 region has 15 residues. Per the germline V gene, CDR1 is SGDLS and CDR2 is YYNGEE. V lost 3 bases, J lost 4 bases, and 17 bases lay in between. In DNA, the CDR3 is TGTGCCAGCAGCGCCTCGGGTGTGAGCGGGTACGAGCAGTACTTC. This codes for CASSASGVSGYEQYF.

This chain connects TRBV5-1 to TRBJ1-1, with 7 bases fitting TRBD1. CDR1 and CDR2 (germline): SGHRS, YFSETQ. V lost 0 bases, J lost 2 bases, and 4 bases stayed unmatched. The CDR3 has 15 amino acids. As DNA, the CDR3 is TGCGCCAGCAGCTTGGCTGACAGGGCAAACACTGAAGCTTTCTTT. Protein sequence: CASSLADRANTEAFF.

This chain joins TRBV7-9 and TRBJ2-1; D unresolved. The germline gives CDR1 SEHNR, CDR2 FQNEAQ (reference sequence). The ends were cut back, 5 bases at V and 3 bases at J, with 11 bases in the middle. CDR3 length: 14 amino acids. The CDR3 reads CASSQQGDYNEQFF. The CDR3 region has the DNA TGTGCCAGCAGCCAACAAGGAGACTACAATGAGCAGTTCTTC.

The chain carries TRBV5-1 and TRBJ1-4, with a tentative D call TRBD1 (5 bases). Deletions cut 4 bases from V and 0 bases from J, with 10 bases between. The germline gives CDR1 SGHRS, CDR2 YFSETQ. The CDR3 extends over 15 amino acids. In DNA form, the CDR3 reads TGCGCCAGCAGCGCTGGGGGGGCAACTAATGAAAAACTGTTTTTT. This translates into CASSAGGATNEKLFF. Together with reference TRBV5-1 and TRBJ1-4, the CDR3 gives the full variable domain: KAGVTQTPRYLIKTRGQQVTLSCSPISGHRSVSWYQQTPGQGLQFLFEYFSETQRNKGNFPGRFSGRQFSNSRSEMNVSTLELGDSALYLCASSAGGATNEKLFFGSGTQLSVL.

V gene TRBV29-1 combines with J gene TRBJ2-5; D not certain. The CDR3 has 12 residues. V shed 4 bases and J shed 2 bases, with 8 bases lying between them. Per germline, CDR1 SQVTM and CDR2 ANQGSEA. CDR3 loop: CSVVESQETQYF. For the CDR3, the DNA is TGCAGCGTTGTTGAGTCTCAAGAGACCCAGTACTTC.

The V call is TRBV7-7, the J call TRBJ2-1; weak D call: TRBD2 (5 bases). CDR3 size: 14 residues. Germline assignment: CDR1 SSHAT and CDR2 FNYEAQ (reference sequence). V was cut by 1 base and J by 10 bases, with 14 bases left in between. CDR3 protein: CASSLEGLGGEQFF. CDR3 DNA sequence: TGTGCCAGCAGCTTAGAAGGGCTGGGCGGGGAGCAGTTCTTC.

This clone has just one count. This chain links TRBV24-1 with TRBJ1-5; 8 nucleotides match TRBD1. From germline, CDR1 is KGHDR and CDR2 SFDVKD. J was trimmed by 6 bases and V by 2 bases; bases with no gene match: 8. The CDR3 is 16 amino acids. In DNA form, the CDR3 reads TGTGCCACCAGTGATTCCCGGACAGGGAATAGTCAGCCCCAGCATTTT. This gives the protein CATSDSRTGNSQPQHF.

In its sample, this clone was seen once. The V and J genes are TRBV6-5 and TRBJ1-4; a possible D gene is TRBD1 (5 bases). CDR1 and CDR2 from the germline V gene are MNHEY and SVGAGI. Trimming shortened V by 4 bases and J by 0 bases, and 12 bases separated the two germline ends. The CDR3 is 16 amino acids. CDR3 residues: CASSSTRTTTNEKLFF. The CDR3 DNA is TGTGCCAGCAGTTCCACCCGGACAACAACTAATGAAAAACTGTTTTTT.

The J gene is TRBJ2-5, the V gene TRBV11-1; 8 nucleotides agree with TRBD1. The CDR3 extends over 14 amino acids. J was trimmed by 4 bases and V by 4 bases; bases with no gene match: 5. Germline values: CDR1 SGHAT, CDR2 FQDESV (reference sequence). CDR3 sequence (DNA): TGTGCCAGCAGCTCTGACAGGGGACGAGAGACCCAGTACTTC. It codes for CASSSDRGRETQYF.

This clone showed up just once. This chain uses TRBV2 with TRBJ2-1; TRBD2 matches 8 bases. The length of the CDR3 is 15 residues. Germline V gives CDR1 SNHLY, CDR2 FYNNEI. After removal of 8 bases from V and 3 bases from J, the junction contained 9 bases not matched to a gene. The CDR3 bases are TGTGCCAGCGGCCCGGGACTAGAGGTCTACAATGAGCAGTTCTTC. This encodes CASGPGLEVYNEQFF. Based on the CDR3 plus reference TRBV2 and TRBJ2-1, the full variable domain is EPEVTQTPSHQVTQMGQEVILRCVPISNHLYFYWYRQILGQKVEFLVSFYNNEISEKSEIFDDQFSVERPDGSNFTLKIRSTKLEDSAMYFCASGPGLEVYNEQFFGPGTRLTVL.

The chain links TRBV28 to TRBJ2-3, with 9 bases aligning to TRBD2. The CDR3 spans 15 residues. The V gene end was trimmed by 8 bases and the J gene end by 7 bases; junction bases not matched to a gene: 13. Germline CDR1 reads MDHEN; CDR2 reads SYDVKM. As DNA, the CDR3 is TGTGCCAGCCGAACCGCGGGAGGGCCTGTTCATACGCAGTATTTT. It encodes CASRTAGGPVHTQYF.

The CDR3 nucleotides are TGCGCCAGCAGCTCCCCTTGGGACAGCCTTGAGCAGTTCTTC. Translation: CASSSPWDSLEQFF. This rearrangement joins TRBV5-1 to TRBJ2-1; 7 nucleotides match TRBD1. Unmatched junction bases numbered 9, after V lost 3 bases and J lost 9 bases. The CDR3 runs 14 residues. Germline V gene data show CDR1 as SGHRS and CDR2 as YFSETQ.

The rearrangement uses TRBV5-4 and TRBJ2-1; 10 positions agree with TRBD2. Germline CDR1 reads SGHNT; CDR2 reads YYREEE (reference sequence). J lost 4 bases, V lost 0 bases, and 1 base had no gene match. This CDR3 has 15 residues. For the CDR3, the DNA is TGTGCCAGCAGCTTGGGTAGCGGGGGGTACAATGAGCAGTTCTTC. The encoded protein is CASSLGSGGYNEQFF.

The rearrangement joins TRBV3-1 (or the pseudogene TRBV3-2) to TRBJ1-1, with 10 bases fitting TRBD1. Germline V gene sequence: CDR1 LGHDT, CDR2 YNNKEL (reference sequence). With 4 bases clipped from V and 11 bases from J, the junction kept 4 bases outside the gene matches. This CDR3 has 12 residues. The CDR3, as DNA: TGTGCCAGCAGCCGAGACAGGGGGCCGGCTTTCTTT. This sequence encodes CASSRDRGPAFF.

The chain is built from TRBV27 and TRBJ2-1; 11 nucleotides agree with TRBD2. The J segment lost 0 bases and the V segment lost 7 bases, leaving 11 bases of the junction unmatched. Germline CDR1 and CDR2: MNHEY and SMNVEV (reference sequence). The CDR3 is 18 residues long. The CDR3 sequence: CASTVLAGEGISYNEQFF. For the CDR3, the DNA is TGTGCCAGCACCGTACTAGCGGGAGAAGGAATCTCCTACAATGAGCAGTTCTTC.

This rearrangement joins TRBV30 to TRBJ1-2, with 9 bases lining up with TRBD1. The trim removed 0 bases at V and 6 bases at J, leaving 5 bases unmatched. The germline gives CDR1 GTSNPN, CDR2 SVGIG (reference sequence). CDR3 length: 14 amino acids. The CDR3 sequence: CAWSVSRTGDGYTF. The CDR3 nucleotides are TGTGCCTGGAGTGTGTCCCGGACAGGGGATGGCTACACCTTC.

CDR3 protein: CASSSDRGDNSVYGYTF. DNA for the CDR3: TGTGCCAGCAGCTCAGACAGGGGGGATAACAGCGTCTATGGCTACACCTTC. This chain joins TRBV5-4 and TRBJ1-2, with 9 bases identical to TRBD1. Trimming removed 3 bases from V and 4 bases from J; junction bases left unmatched: 13. Per the germline V gene, CDR1 is SGHNT and CDR2 is YYREEE (reference sequence). The CDR3 is 17 amino acids.

The V and J genes are TRBV5-8 and TRBJ1-2; 7 positions agree with TRBD1. The V and J ends lost 4 bases and 8 bases, in that order; junction bases with no gene match: 8. Germline V lookup: CDR1 SGHTS, CDR2 YDEGEE. The CDR3 consists of 13 residues. The CDR3 is CASSPDREYGYTF. CDR3 in DNA: TGTGCCAGCAGCCCTGACAGGGAGTACGGCTACACCTTC.

V usage is TRBV7-9 and J usage is TRBJ2-7; D remains ambiguous. The length of the CDR3 is 11 residues. Trimming took off 5 bases at V and 7 bases at J, with 9 bases between the two ends. In germline, CDR1 is SEHNR, CDR2 FQNEAQ (reference sequence). CDR3 region: CASSSLGEQYF. The DNA for the CDR3 is TGTGCCAGCAGCAGCCTCGGGGAGCAGTACTTC.

The chain combines TRBV5-1 with TRBJ2-7; D is undetermined. V lost 0 bases, J lost 3 bases, and 7 bases lay in between. This CDR3 comprises 13 residues. Per the germline V gene, CDR1 is SGHRS and CDR2 is YFSETQ. The CDR3 region is CASSLGADYEQYF. In DNA, the CDR3 is TGCGCCAGCAGCTTGGGTGCAGACTACGAGCAGTACTTC.

Only one count was recorded for this clone. The V gene is TRBV12-3 or TRBV12-4, the J gene TRBJ2-7, with TRBD2 identical over 8 bases. Trimming cost V 6 bases and J 3 bases; bases outside gene matches: 4. The CDR3 is made up of 13 amino acids. The DNA of the CDR3 is TGTGCCAGCAGCGAGGGACTAGTCTACGAGCAGTACTTC. It is translated as CASSEGLVYEQYF.

V is TRBV6-1 and J is TRBJ1-6, with D tentatively TRBD1 (6 bases). Germline CDR1 MNHNS, CDR2 SASEGT. The CDR3 sequence is 17 residues long. V shed 1 base and J shed 9 bases, with 19 bases lying between them. The CDR3 is CASSEGGGGQGISPLHF. The CDR3 DNA is TGTGCCAGCAGTGAAGGTGGGGGTGGTCAGGGGATTTCACCCCTCCACTTT.

This clone has just one count. The chain couples TRBV2 to TRBJ1-5, with D possibly being TRBD1 (6 bases). Trimming took 5 bases from V and 0 from J, leaving 14 bases between them. CDR1 is SNHLY, CDR2 FYNNEI, per germline. This CDR3 region has 16 residues. In DNA, the CDR3 is TGTGCCAGCAGTCTTAGGACAGACTATAGCAATCAGCCCCAGCATTTT. Its protein product is CASSLRTDYSNQPQHF.

The chain is built from TRBV28 and TRBJ1-3; D might be TRBD1 (6 bases). V was clipped by 4 bases and J by 0 bases, with 10 bases between them. The germline V gene has CDR1 MDHEN and CDR2 SYDVKM. The CDR3 is 15 amino acids. The CDR3 DNA follows: TGTGCCAGCAGTTCAGGGGCCAACTCTGGAAACACCATATATTTT. Protein: CASSSGANSGNTIYF.

This chain joins TRBV30 and TRBJ2-3; TRBD2 aligns across 8 bases. Trimming cost V 8 bases and J 4 bases; bases outside gene matches: 8. CDR3 length equals 13 residues. Germline V lookup: CDR1 GTSNPN, CDR2 SVGIG (reference sequence). The CDR3 bases are TGTGCCAGAACAACGGGGGGGTCAGATACGCAGTATTTT. This gives the protein CARTTGGSDTQYF.

This chain joins TRBV19 and TRBJ1-5, with 9 positions matching TRBD1. The CDR3 loop spans 17 amino acids. Germline V gene data show CDR1 as LNHDA and CDR2 as SQIVND (reference sequence). Trimming cost V 5 bases and J 5 bases; bases outside gene matches: 13. CDR3 nucleotide sequence: TGTGCCAGTAGTCCCCGGACAGGGGTAACCATACATCAGCCCCAGCATTTT. Translating gives CASSPRTGVTIHQPQHF.

This rearrangement joins TRBV18 to TRBJ1-4; the D is unclear. CDR3 length equals 16 residues. Trimming cost V 0 bases and J 4 bases, with 12 bases left between them. Germline CDR1 and CDR2: KGHSH and LQKENI. The CDR3 region is CASSPPGVAINEKLFF. CDR3 DNA: TGTGCCAGCTCACCACCGGGAGTCGCTATTAATGAAAAACTGTTTTTT.

This clone has only a few counts. This chain joins TRBV7-9 and TRBJ1-6; perhaps TRBD1 as D (5 bases). V lost 9 bases and J 10 bases, leaving 13 bases between the germline ends. The CDR3 runs to 12 residues. The germline V gene has CDR1 SEHNR and CDR2 FQNEAQ (reference sequence). In nucleotides, the CDR3 is TGTGCCAGTAGGACGGGGGAATCACCCCTCCACTTT. This gives the protein CASRTGESPLHF.

This chain uses TRBV2 with TRBJ2-1; D perhaps matches TRBD1 (5 bases). This CDR3 region has 16 residues. Trimming left V 1 base short and J 3 bases short, with 13 bases between. CDR1 is SNHLY and CDR2 is FYNNEI in the germline V gene. The CDR3 here is CASSEGGRADYNEQFF. The CDR3 DNA reads TGTGCCAGCAGTGAAGGGGGCAGGGCAGACTACAATGAGCAGTTCTTC.